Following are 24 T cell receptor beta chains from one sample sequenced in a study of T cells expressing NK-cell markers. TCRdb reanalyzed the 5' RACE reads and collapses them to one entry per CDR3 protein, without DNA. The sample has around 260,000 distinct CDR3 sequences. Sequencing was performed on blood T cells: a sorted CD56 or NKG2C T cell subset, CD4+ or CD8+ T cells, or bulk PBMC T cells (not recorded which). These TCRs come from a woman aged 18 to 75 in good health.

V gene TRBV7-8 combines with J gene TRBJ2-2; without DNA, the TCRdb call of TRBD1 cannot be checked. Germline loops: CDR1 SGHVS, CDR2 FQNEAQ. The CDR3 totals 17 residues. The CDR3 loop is CASSSPARTGRTGELFF.

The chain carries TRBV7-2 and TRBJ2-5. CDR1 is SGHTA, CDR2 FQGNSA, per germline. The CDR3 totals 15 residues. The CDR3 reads CASSWNTKVQETQYF.

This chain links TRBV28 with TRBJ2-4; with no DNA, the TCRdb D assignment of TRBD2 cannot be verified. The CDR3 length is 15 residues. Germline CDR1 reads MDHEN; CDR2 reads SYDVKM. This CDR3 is CASSFLGRTKNIQYF.

The CDR3 loop reads CASSFQSYEQYF. V is TRBV12-3 or TRBV12-4 and J is TRBJ2-7. The CDR3 totals 12 residues.

The CDR3 loop reads CASTLLAGTGEQFF. This sequence joins TRBV7-6 and TRBJ2-1; checking the TCRdb D call of TRBD2 is not possible without DNA. The CDR3 totals 14 residues. CDR1 is SGHVS and CDR2 is FNYEAQ in the germline V gene.

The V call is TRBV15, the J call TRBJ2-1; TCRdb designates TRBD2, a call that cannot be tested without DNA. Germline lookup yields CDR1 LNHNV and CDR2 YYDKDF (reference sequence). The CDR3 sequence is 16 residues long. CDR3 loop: CATSRSSGRSYNEQFF.

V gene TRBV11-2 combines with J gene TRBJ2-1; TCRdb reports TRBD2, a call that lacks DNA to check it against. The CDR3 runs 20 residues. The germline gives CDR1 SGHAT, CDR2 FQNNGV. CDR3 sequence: CASSSPRRLAGESLYNEQFF.

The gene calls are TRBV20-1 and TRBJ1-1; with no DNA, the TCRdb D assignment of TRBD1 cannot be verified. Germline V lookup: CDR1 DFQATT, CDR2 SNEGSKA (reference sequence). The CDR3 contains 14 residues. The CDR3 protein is CSAKRQGIGTEAFF.

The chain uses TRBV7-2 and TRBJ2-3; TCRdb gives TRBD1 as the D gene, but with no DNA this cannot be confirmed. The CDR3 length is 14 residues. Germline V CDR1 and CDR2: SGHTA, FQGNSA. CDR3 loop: CASSLGGQSGAQYF.

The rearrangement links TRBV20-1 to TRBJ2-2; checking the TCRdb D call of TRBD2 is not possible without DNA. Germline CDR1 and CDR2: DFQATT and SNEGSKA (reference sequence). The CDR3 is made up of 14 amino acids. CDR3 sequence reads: CSASTWKGAGELVF.

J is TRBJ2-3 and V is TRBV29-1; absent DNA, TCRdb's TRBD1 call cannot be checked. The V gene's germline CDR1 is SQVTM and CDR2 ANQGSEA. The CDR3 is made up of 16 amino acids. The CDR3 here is CSVAHPLGGASDTQYF.

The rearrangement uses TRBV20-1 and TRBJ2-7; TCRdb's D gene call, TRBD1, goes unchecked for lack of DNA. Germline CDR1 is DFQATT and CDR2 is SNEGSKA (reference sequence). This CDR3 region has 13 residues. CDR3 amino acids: CSGKQGPSYEQYF.

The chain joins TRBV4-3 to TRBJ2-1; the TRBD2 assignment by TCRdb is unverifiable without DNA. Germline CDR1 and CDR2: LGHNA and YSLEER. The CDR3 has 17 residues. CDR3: CASSYRLAGSSYNEQFF.

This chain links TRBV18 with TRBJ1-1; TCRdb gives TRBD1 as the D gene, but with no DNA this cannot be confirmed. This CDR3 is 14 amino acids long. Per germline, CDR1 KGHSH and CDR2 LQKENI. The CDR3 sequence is CASSPLGGGGEAFF. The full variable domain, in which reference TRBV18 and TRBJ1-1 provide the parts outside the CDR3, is NAGVMQNPRHLVRRRGQEARLRCSPMKGHSHVYWYRQLPEEGLKFMVYLQKENIIDESGMPKERFSAEFPKEGPSILRIQQVVRGDSAAYFCASSPLGGGGEAFFGQGTRLTVV.

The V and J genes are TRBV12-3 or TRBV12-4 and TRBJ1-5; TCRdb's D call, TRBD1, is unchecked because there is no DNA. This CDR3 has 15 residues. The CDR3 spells CASSPGQGARQPQHF.

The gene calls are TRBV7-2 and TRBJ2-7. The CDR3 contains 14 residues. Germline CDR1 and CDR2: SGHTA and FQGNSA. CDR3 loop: CASSHGQGVHEQYF.

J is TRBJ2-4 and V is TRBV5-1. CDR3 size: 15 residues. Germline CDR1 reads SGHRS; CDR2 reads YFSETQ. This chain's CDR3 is CASSLAGRAKNIQYF. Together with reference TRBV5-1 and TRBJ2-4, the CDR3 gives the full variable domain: KAGVTQTPRYLIKTRGQQVTLSCSPISGHRSVSWYQQTPGQGLQFLFEYFSETQRNKGNFPGRFSGRQFSNSRSEMNVSTLELGDSALYLCASSLAGRAKNIQYFGAGTRLSVL.

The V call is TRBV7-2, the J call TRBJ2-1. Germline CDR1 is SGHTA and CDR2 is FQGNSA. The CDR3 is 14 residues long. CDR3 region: CASSLAGIYNEQFF.

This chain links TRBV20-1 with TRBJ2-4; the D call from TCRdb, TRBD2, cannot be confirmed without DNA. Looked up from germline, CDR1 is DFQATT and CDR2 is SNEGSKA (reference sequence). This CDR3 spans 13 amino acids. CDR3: CSANQAGGNIQYF.

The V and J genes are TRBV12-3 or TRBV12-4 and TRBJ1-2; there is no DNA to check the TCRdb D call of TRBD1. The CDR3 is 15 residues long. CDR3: CASSPRGQNNYGYTF.

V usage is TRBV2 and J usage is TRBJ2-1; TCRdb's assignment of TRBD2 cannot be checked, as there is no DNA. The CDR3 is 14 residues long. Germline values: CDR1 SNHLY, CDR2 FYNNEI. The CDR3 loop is CASSLAGGHYEQFF.

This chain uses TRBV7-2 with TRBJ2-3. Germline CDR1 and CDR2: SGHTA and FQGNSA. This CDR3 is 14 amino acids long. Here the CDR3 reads CASSLGRRTDTQYF.

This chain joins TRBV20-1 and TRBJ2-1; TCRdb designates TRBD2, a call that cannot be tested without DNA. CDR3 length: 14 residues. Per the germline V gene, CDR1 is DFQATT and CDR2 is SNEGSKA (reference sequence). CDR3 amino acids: CSAPSPGPYNEQFF.

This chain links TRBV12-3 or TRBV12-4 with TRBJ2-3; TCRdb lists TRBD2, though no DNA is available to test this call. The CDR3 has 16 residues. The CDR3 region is CASSLAISGRSDTQYF.